What follows are 32 T cell receptor beta chains derived from one specimen sequenced in a study of shared clonotypes between healthy human individuals. TCRdb keeps only in-frame clones here, not all; method: immunoSEQ multiplex PCR. The table lists 980,000 or so clones, about three quarters of them singletons, with approximately 1.5% in the top ten. The sequencing input was memory CD4+ T cells sorted from blood. Specified subset: CD45RA-negative fraction. These receptors were collected from a man between 18 and 35 years old in good health.

The chain carries TRBV14 and TRBJ1-1, with D uncertain. Germline values: CDR1 SGHDN, CDR2 FVKESK. V lost 1 base, J lost 4 bases, and 7 bases lay in between. This CDR3 contains 13 residues. The CDR3 is CASSQVWGTEAFF. In DNA form, the CDR3 reads TGTGCCAGCAGCCAAGTGTGGGGCACTGAAGCTTTCTTT.

The chain joins TRBV25-1 to TRBJ1-4; TRBD1 might be the D (5 bases). CDR3 size: 16 residues. The V gene lost 4 bases and the J gene lost 0 bases, with 12 bases spanning the gap. Germline V gene lookup returns CDR1 MGHDK and CDR2 SYGVNS. In nucleotides, the CDR3 is TGTGCCAGCAGTGCCCGGGACGGTTCAACTAATGAAAAACTGTTTTTT. It translates to CASSARDGSTNEKLFF.

V is TRBV20-1 and J is TRBJ1-1; D is uncertain. The CDR3 is 11 amino acids. The V gene lost 1 base and the J gene lost 6 bases, with 6 bases spanning the gap. Germline CDR1 DFQATT, CDR2 SNEGSKA (reference sequence). The CDR3 protein is CSARGRSEAFF. For the CDR3, the DNA is TGCAGTGCTAGAGGGAGGTCTGAAGCTTTCTTT.

In regard to this clone: It may be a read error: a sequence one base away is much more abundant. Additional DNA sequences in this sample encode the identical CDR3. The chain joins TRBV7-2 to TRBJ2-1; D not resolved. CDR1 is SGHTA, CDR2 FQGNSA, per germline. The CDR3 extends over 11 amino acids. V was shortened by 5 bases and J by 6 bases, with 5 bases between the two germline ends. CDR3 nucleotides: TGTGCCAGCAGCGCTATCAATGAGCAGTTCTTC. Encoded protein: CASSAINEQFF. The variable domain in full, completed from reference TRBV7-2 and TRBJ2-1, reads GAGVSQSPSNKVTEKGKDVELRCDPISGHTALYWYRQSLGQGLEFLIYFQGNSAPDKSGLPSDRFSAERTGGSVSTLTIQRTQQEDSAVYLCASSAINEQFFGPGTRLTVL.

This chain uses TRBV4-1 with TRBJ1-6, with TRBD1 as a possible D gene (5 bases). The V gene lost 1 base and the J gene lost 7 bases, with 8 bases spanning the gap. This CDR3 contains 14 residues. CDR1 is MGHRA and CDR2 is YSYEKL in the germline V gene. The CDR3 region is CASSQGQGNSPLHF. The DNA for the CDR3 is TGCGCCAGCAGCCAAGGCCAGGGAAATTCACCCCTCCACTTT.

This chain links TRBV30 with TRBJ1-2, with a tentative D call TRBD1 (5 bases). Per germline, CDR1 GTSNPN and CDR2 SVGIG (reference sequence). The ends were cut back, 7 bases at V and 8 bases at J, with 11 bases in the middle. The CDR3 totals 10 residues. CDR3 sequence reads: CASTGFGYTF. The CDR3 DNA sequence: TGTGCCTCTACAGGTTTCGGCTACACCTTC.

Many counts were recorded for this clone. V usage is TRBV7-8 and J usage is TRBJ2-3; TRBD2 matches at 7 bases. This CDR3 spans 15 amino acids. Germline V gene data show CDR1 as SGHVS and CDR2 as FQNEAQ. V shed 3 bases, J shed 1 base, and the junction held 4 bases outside the gene matches. CDR3 sequence: CASSFFAGGTDTQYF. CDR3 coding DNA: TGTGCCAGCAGCTTTTTCGCGGGAGGCACAGATACGCAGTATTTT. Full variable domain (missing parts from reference TRBV7-8 and TRBJ2-3): GAGVSQSPRYKVAKRGQDVALRCDPISGHVSLFWYQQALGQGPEFLTYFQNEAQLDKSGLPSDRFFAERPEGSVSTLKIQRTQQEDSAVYLCASSFFAGGTDTQYFGPGTRLTVL.

This chain links TRBV15 with TRBJ1-1, with TRBD1 as a possible D gene (5 bases). The V end lost 1 base, the J end lost 4 bases, and 13 bases lay between the germline ends. Looked up from germline, CDR1 is LNHNV and CDR2 is YYDKDF (reference sequence). CDR3 length: 15 residues. Written as DNA, the CDR3 is TGTGCCACCAGCAGAGGGAGTGGGGGAGTCACTGAAGCTTTCTTT. Translation gives CATSRGSGGVTEAFF. Drawing the rest from reference TRBV15 and TRBJ1-1, the complete variable domain is DAMVIQNPRYQVTQFGKPVTLSCSQTLNHNVMYWYQQKSSQAPKLLFHYYDKDFNNEADTPDNFQSRRPNTSFCFLDIRSPGLGDTAMYLCATSRGSGGVTEAFFGQGTRLTVV.

The V gene is TRBV10-3, the J gene TRBJ2-1; tentative D call: TRBD1 (8 bases). V lost 6 bases and J 8 bases, leaving 14 bases between the germline ends. The V gene's germline CDR1 is ENHRY and CDR2 SYGVKD. The CDR3 runs 13 residues. CDR3 region: CAISATGGDEQFF. The CDR3 DNA follows: TGTGCCATCAGCGCAACAGGGGGGGATGAGCAGTTCTTC.

This chain connects TRBV10-3 to TRBJ1-4; 8 nucleotides line up with TRBD1. Trimming cost V 6 bases and J 7 bases; bases outside gene matches: 7. There are 14 residues in the CDR3. CDR1 and CDR2 from the germline V gene are ENHRY and SYGVKD. In DNA form, the CDR3 reads TGTGCCATCAGCAAGGACAGGGAACTTGAAAAACTGTTTTTT. Protein product: CAISKDRELEKLFF.

CDR3 sequence: CASSRARGGQETQYF. The CDR3 region has the DNA TGTGCCAGCAGTCGAGCTCGGGGGGGGCAAGAGACCCAGTACTTC. The gene calls are TRBV28 and TRBJ2-5; TRBD2 aligns across 8 bases. Germline loops: CDR1 MDHEN, CDR2 SYDVKM. V was clipped by 5 bases and J by 2 bases; unmatched bases: 7. This CDR3 spans 15 amino acids.

V usage is TRBV30 and J usage is TRBJ1-2, with D perhaps matching TRBD1 (6 bases). V dropped 4 bases and J dropped 7 bases, with 13 bases sitting between them. This CDR3 comprises 12 residues. Germline CDR1 reads GTSNPN; CDR2 reads SVGIG (reference sequence). The CDR3 loop is CAWTSTGIGYTF. The CDR3, as DNA: TGTGCCTGGACCAGCACAGGGATTGGCTACACCTTC.

The genes are TRBV27 and TRBJ1-5; 7 nucleotides agree with TRBD1. The CDR3 runs to 19 residues. Looked up from germline, CDR1 is MNHEY and CDR2 is SMNVEV (reference sequence). V lost 0 bases, J lost 3 bases, and 14 bases stayed unmatched. In DNA form, the CDR3 reads TGTGCCAGCAGTTTATCCGGGGTTGGAGCAGGGGGAATCAATCAGCCCCAGCATTTT. This codes for CASSLSGVGAGGINQPQHF.

The V gene is TRBV6-6, the J gene TRBJ1-1; 9 nucleotides line up with TRBD1. This CDR3 has 14 amino acids. V lost 4 bases and J lost 6; bases outside the gene matches: 6. Germline V lookup: CDR1 MNHNY, CDR2 SVGAGI (reference sequence). CDR3 DNA sequence: TGTGCCAGCAGTTCAACAGGGGGCAGGGCTGAAGCTTTCTTT. This codes for CASSSTGGRAEAFF.

This chain connects TRBV30 to TRBJ1-6; D remains unclear. Trimming cost V 0 bases and J 7 bases, with 7 bases left between them. This CDR3 region has 13 residues. CDR1 is GTSNPN, CDR2 SVGIG, per germline (reference sequence). The CDR3: CAWSVAGNSPLHF. CDR3 nucleotide sequence: TGTGCCTGGAGTGTAGCTGGGAATTCACCCCTCCACTTT.

The gene calls are TRBV29-1 and TRBJ2-7, with D tentatively TRBD2 (5 bases). The CDR3 is 16 amino acids. Trimming stripped 0 bases from V and 0 bases from J, with 15 bases between. Germline V gene lookup returns CDR1 SQVTM and CDR2 ANQGSEA. The CDR3 sequence: CSVEDLSSVSSYEQYF. DNA for the CDR3: TGCAGCGTTGAAGATCTGAGTAGCGTCAGCTCCTACGAGCAGTACTTC.

The J gene is TRBJ2-7, the V gene TRBV2; tentatively, D is TRBD2 (5 bases). The CDR3 totals 13 residues. With 4 bases removed from V and 2 bases from J, the gap between germline ends came to 9 bases. Germline V CDR1 and CDR2: SNHLY, FYNNEI. CDR3 sequence reads: CASSGRVTYEQYF. CDR3 in DNA: TGTGCCAGCAGTGGGCGGGTAACCTACGAGCAGTACTTC.

This chain joins TRBV10-3 and TRBJ2-7; the match to TRBD1 covers 8 bases. The CDR3 totals 15 residues. CDR1 and CDR2 from the germline V gene are ENHRY and SYGVKD. V dropped 7 bases and J dropped 0; count of bases not matched to a gene: 8. CDR3 region: CAITTGGSGSYEQYF. CDR3 nucleotides: TGTGCCATCACTACAGGGGGTAGCGGCTCCTACGAGCAGTACTTC.

The chain links TRBV5-4 to TRBJ2-3; 12 nucleotides agree with TRBD2. CDR1 is SGHNT, CDR2 YYREEE, per germline (reference sequence). The length of the CDR3 is 17 residues. V shed 2 bases, J shed 5 bases, and the junction held 9 bases outside the gene matches. The CDR3 bases are TGTGCCAGCAGCTTAATGACACTAGCGGGGGGCCTAGATACGCAGTATTTT. Its protein product is CASSLMTLAGGLDTQYF.

This clone was found once. Its ends do not fully match the called genes, so a read error is possible. V gene TRBV4-1 combines with J gene TRBJ2-1; a possible D gene is TRBD1 (6 bases). CDR3 length equals 15 residues. Per the germline V gene, CDR1 is MGHRA and CDR2 is YSYEKL. CDR3 sequence reads: CASSQGDRTYSEQFF. DNA of the CDR3: TGCGCCAGCAGCCAAGGAGACAGGACTTACAGTGAGCAGTTCTTC.

The genes are TRBV9 and TRBJ2-2; 12 bases are shared with TRBD2. The V and J ends lost 0 bases and 4 bases, in that order; junction bases with no gene match: 10. CDR3 length: 19 amino acids. The germline V gene has CDR1 SGDLS and CDR2 YYNGEE. The CDR3 region has the DNA TGTGCCAGCAGCGTAGGGACTAGCGGGAATATACATCGCACCGGGGAGCTGTTTTTT. Its protein is CASSVGTSGNIHRTGELFF.

The chain joins TRBV5-1 to TRBJ1-2; TRBD1 matches at 8 bases. Looked up from germline, CDR1 is SGHRS and CDR2 is YFSETQ. With 4 bases clipped from V and 2 bases from J, the junction kept 13 bases outside the gene matches. This CDR3 has 17 residues. The DNA of the CDR3 is TGCGCCAGCAGCGGTCAGGGGGCTCGGGGAGCGAACTATGGCTACACCTTC. As protein: CASSGQGARGANYGYTF.

DNA of the CDR3: TGTGCCAGCAGGCTGTTAGGACAGTTAGAGACTGAAGCTTTCTTT. It translates to CASRLLGQLETEAFF. J is TRBJ1-1 and V is TRBV6-1; weak D call: TRBD1 (6 bases). Germline V lookup: CDR1 MNHNS, CDR2 SASEGT. The CDR3 length is 15 residues. Trimming pared 6 bases from V and 5 bases from J, leaving 19 bases between.

This clone appeared a single time. The rearrangement uses TRBV15 and TRBJ1-1; 8 bases are shared with TRBD1. Germline V gene lookup returns CDR1 LNHNV and CDR2 YYDKDF (reference sequence). V was clipped by 1 base and J by 0 bases; unmatched bases: 4. This CDR3 contains 16 residues. Here the CDR3 reads CATSRGTGSMNTEAFF. Here the CDR3 DNA reads TGTGCCACCAGCAGAGGGACAGGGTCAATGAACACTGAAGCTTTCTTT.

J is TRBJ2-1 and V is TRBV21-1; the DNA was not compared with TRBD2, the D call given in the table. TRBV21-1 is annotated as a pseudogene. The CDR3 runs to 16 residues. CDR3 loop: CATDGVRYPLYNEQFF. DNA for the CDR3: TGTGCCACCGACGGGGTCCGGTACCCCCTCTACAATGAGCAGTTCTTC.

The rearrangement uses TRBV2 and TRBJ1-6; TRBD1 aligns across 8 bases. The germline CDR1 and CDR2 sequences are SNHLY and FYNNEI. The CDR3 runs 12 residues. V lost 6 bases, J lost 13 bases, and 5 bases stayed unmatched. CDR3 in amino acids: CASRDRESPLHF. Here the CDR3 DNA reads TGTGCCAGCAGGGACAGGGAGTCGCCCCTCCACTTT.

This chain joins TRBV28 and TRBJ2-5; the D gene could be TRBD1 or TRBD2 (5 bases each). The CDR3 runs 17 residues. Germline values: CDR1 MDHEN, CDR2 SYDVKM. V was clipped by 3 bases and J by 5 bases, with 22 bases between them. CDR3 protein: CASSFSWDAKGTETQYF. The CDR3 DNA sequence: TGTGCCAGCAGTTTCTCTTGGGATGCGAAAGGGACGGAGACCCAGTACTTC. Full variable domain (remainder filled in from reference TRBV28 and TRBJ2-5): DVKVTQSSRYLVKRTGEKVFLECVQDMDHENMFWYRQDPGLGLRLIYFSYDVKMKEKGDIPEGYSVSREKKERFSLILESASTNQTSMYLCASSFSWDAKGTETQYFGPGTRLLVL.

The J gene is TRBJ2-7, the V gene TRBV5-4, with 11 bases matching TRBD2. J gave up 4 bases and V 0 bases, and 9 bases lay outside the gene matches. Germline lookup yields CDR1 SGHNT and CDR2 YYREEE (reference sequence). The CDR3 contains 17 residues. The CDR3 DNA follows: TGTGCCAGCAGCTTGGAAGTTAGCGGGGGGGCCCCGTACGAGCAGTACTTC. This gives the protein CASSLEVSGGAPYEQYF. Complete variable domain (other parts from reference TRBV5-4 and TRBJ2-7): ETGVTQSPTHLIKTRGQQVTLRCSSQSGHNTVSWYQQALGQGPQFIFQYYREEENGRGNFPPRFSGLQFPNYSSELNVNALELDDSALYLCASSLEVSGGAPYEQYFGPGTRLTVT.

The chain is built from TRBV4-1 and TRBJ1-1, with D possibly matching TRBD1 (5 bases). The CDR3 consists of 14 residues. Germline-derived CDR1 and CDR2 are MGHRA and YSYEKL. V was clipped by 0 bases and J by 3 bases, with 8 bases between them. The CDR3 protein is CASSQDRRDTEAFF. The CDR3 bases are TGCGCCAGCAGCCAAGATCGCAGGGACACTGAAGCTTTCTTT.

The CDR3 nucleotides are TGTGCCAGCAGCGTAGGTAGCGGGGTGGCCTACAATGAGCAGTTCTTC. Its translation is CASSVGSGVAYNEQFF. The genes are TRBV9 and TRBJ2-1; 8 bases fit TRBD2. The CDR3 is made up of 16 amino acids. V trimming: 0 bases; J trimming: 2 bases; junction bases outside the gene matches: 4. The germline V gene has CDR1 SGDLS and CDR2 YYNGEE.

This clone was recorded a few times. CDR3: CASSVRDPSHTIYF. The CDR3 bases are TGTGCCAGCAGCGTAAGGGACCCGAGCCACACCATATATTTT. This chain joins TRBV9 and TRBJ1-3, with a tentative D call TRBD1 (5 bases). The CDR3 spans 14 residues. Germline values: CDR1 SGDLS, CDR2 YYNGEE. V lost 1 base and J 8 bases, leaving 13 bases between the germline ends.

The V and J genes are TRBV6-5 and TRBJ2-7; D gene ambiguous. The CDR3 runs to 14 residues. Germline V lookup: CDR1 MNHEY, CDR2 SVGAGI. With 5 bases removed from V and 2 bases from J, the gap between germline ends came to 13 bases. The CDR3 bases are TGTGCCAGCAGTCAACTCGGGCAACCCTACGAGCAGTACTTC. This encodes CASSQLGQPYEQYF.